A single sample gave rise to the 25 T cell receptor beta chains below, sequenced in a study of CD8 T cells in Susac syndrome. RNA in amounts of about 0.5 to 1 ug was reverse transcribed with random hexamers. TCRdb recomputed calls from the immunoSEQ multiplex PCR reads with MiXCR, one row per CDR3 protein. This repertoire shows 150,000 or so distinct CDR3 sequences, just under 95% found once; its top ten account for around 0.13%. Specimen: CD4+ T cells from PBMCs. The receptors originated from a human donor in good health.

The chain couples TRBV9 to TRBJ1-3; D is ambiguous. The CDR3 is 14 residues long. Germline-derived CDR1 and CDR2 are SGDLS and YYNGEE. The germline V and J ends were trimmed by 0 bases and 4 bases, with 8 bases remaining between them. CDR3 DNA sequence: TGTGCCAGCAGCGTAGAGTCCAGCGGAAACACCATATATTTT. Its protein is CASSVESSGNTIYF.

CDR3 bases: TGCAGTGCTAAGGTGGGAGGGGTGAGCACTGAAGCTTTCTTT. It encodes CSAKVGGVSTEAFF. The chain joins TRBV20-1 to TRBJ1-1, with D maybe TRBD1 (5 bases). The length of the CDR3 is 14 residues. Germline CDR1 and CDR2: DFQATT and SNEGSKA (reference sequence). V lost 4 bases and J 4 bases, leaving 16 bases between the germline ends.

The chain uses TRBV7-2 and TRBJ2-7, with D perhaps matching TRBD1 (7 bases). Trimming pared 1 base from V and 2 bases from J, leaving 12 bases between. CDR1 and CDR2 (germline): SGHTA, FQGNSA. This CDR3 has 15 amino acids. DNA of the CDR3: TGTGCCAGCAGCTTAGGAGGCGGGACAGCCTACGAGCAGTACTTC. Its protein product is CASSLGGGTAYEQYF.

The chain employs TRBV15 and TRBJ2-7, with TRBD2 matching 10 bases. The CDR3 is 16 residues long. The ends lost 3 bases at V and 2 bases at J; junction bases unmatched: 7. From germline, CDR1 is LNHNV and CDR2 YYDKDF (reference sequence). CDR3 coding DNA: TGTGCCACCAGCAGGGGCGGACTAGCGGTTGCCTACGAGCAGTACTTC. The encoded protein is CATSRGGLAVAYEQYF.

The gene calls are TRBV3-1 and TRBJ1-2, with a possible D match to TRBD1 (5 bases). Germline CDR1 and CDR2: LGHDT and YNNKEL (reference sequence). The CDR3 is 11 amino acids. Trimming took off 5 bases at V and 8 bases at J, with 9 bases between the two ends. The CDR3 reads CASSTSGGYTF. The CDR3 DNA follows: TGTGCCAGCAGCACCTCAGGGGGCTACACCTTC.

The chain joins TRBV7-2 to TRBJ2-3; TRBD1 agrees at 8 bases. J was trimmed by 2 bases and V by 5 bases; bases with no gene match: 6. Germline CDR1 and CDR2: SGHTA and FQGNSA. The CDR3 spans 15 residues. The CDR3, as DNA: TGTGCCAGCAGCCCTGACAGGGGCAACACAGATACGCAGTATTTT. Residues: CASSPDRGNTDTQYF.

V usage is TRBV9 and J usage is TRBJ2-7; D remains ambiguous. Looked up from germline, CDR1 is SGDLS and CDR2 is YYNGEE. V lost 7 bases, J lost 1 base, and 18 bases lay in between. This CDR3 has 15 residues. CDR3 loop: CASGEGDEYSYEQYF. CDR3 bases: TGTGCCAGCGGAGAAGGAGACGAGTATTCCTACGAGCAGTACTTC.

The chain recombines TRBV20-1 with TRBJ1-3; D might be TRBD1 (5 bases). The V gene's germline CDR1 is DFQATT and CDR2 SNEGSKA (reference sequence). Trimming cost V 0 bases and J 0 bases, with 15 bases left between them. The CDR3 spans 17 residues. CDR3 coding DNA: TGCAGTGCTAGAGATGGGACCAGCAGGAACTCTGGAAACACCATATATTTT. Amino acids: CSARDGTSRNSGNTIYF.

This chain uses TRBV5-1 with TRBJ1-2, with a possible D match to TRBD1 (6 bases). V gave up 1 base and J gave up 4 bases, with 11 bases separating them. The CDR3 has 14 residues. The germline V gene has CDR1 SGHRS and CDR2 YFSETQ. CDR3 residues: CASSLMSQGYGYTF. The CDR3 DNA is TGCGCCAGCAGCTTGATGTCACAGGGCTATGGCTACACCTTC.

This clonotype appeared once. V and J are TRBV13 and TRBJ1-6; D is perhaps TRBD1 (6 bases). V was clipped by 2 bases and J by 9 bases, with 11 bases between them. Germline loops: CDR1 PRHDT, CDR2 FYEKMQ (reference sequence). This CDR3 region has 14 residues. The CDR3 nucleotides read TGTGCCAGCAGCTTATGGGGGGCCGTTTCACCCCTCCACTTT. Its protein is CASSLWGAVSPLHF.

The chain has TRBV19 and TRBJ1-4; a weak D match, TRBD1 (5 bases). The V gene's germline CDR1 is LNHDA and CDR2 SQIVND (reference sequence). There are 15 residues in the CDR3. The V gene lost 7 bases and the J gene lost 8 bases, with 20 bases spanning the gap. As DNA, the CDR3 is TGTGCCAGTAAAGGTATTCGCGACAGAAGGGAAAAACTGTTTTTT. Translating gives CASKGIRDRREKLFF.

The chain couples TRBV29-1 to TRBJ1-1; D is perhaps TRBD1 (5 bases). CDR3 length: 13 residues. Germline V gene sequence: CDR1 SQVTM, CDR2 ANQGSEA. The V end was cut by 5 bases, the J end by 7 bases, with 17 bases between. CDR3 bases: TGCAGCGTTTATATTTTTCCAGGGCTTGAAGCTTTCTTT. This translates into CSVYIFPGLEAFF. The entire variable domain, with the rest obtained from reference TRBV29-1 and TRBJ1-1, is as follows: SAVISQKPSRDICQRGTSLTIQCQVDSQVTMMFWYRQQPGQSLTLIATANQGSEATYESGFVIDKFPISRPNLTFSTLTVSNMSPEDSSIYLCSVYIFPGLEAFFGQGTRLTVV.

The rearrangement links TRBV5-1 to TRBJ1-1; 7 nucleotides align to TRBD1. V lost 4 bases to trimming and J lost 9 bases; unmatched junction nucleotides: 6. Germline CDR1 and CDR2: SGHRS and YFSETQ. CDR3 length equals 12 residues. The CDR3 DNA reads TGCGCCAGCAGCACCGGACAGGAAAAAGCTTTCTTT. Translated: CASSTGQEKAFF.

The gene calls are TRBV5-1 and TRBJ2-7; D could derive from TRBD1 or TRBD2 (5 bases each). CDR1 SGHRS and CDR2 YFSETQ come from the germline V gene. Trimming cost V 5 bases and J 6 bases, with 15 bases left between them. The CDR3 totals 13 residues. CDR3 bases: TGCGCCAGCAGTGGGGACCCATCCAGCGAGCAGTACTTC. This sequence encodes CASSGDPSSEQYF.

This chain joins TRBV7-2 and TRBJ2-2; 9 positions agree with TRBD1. The CDR3 consists of 16 residues. Germline CDR1 is SGHTA and CDR2 is FQGNSA. The ends lost 4 bases at V and 7 bases at J; junction bases unmatched: 10. For the CDR3, the DNA is TGTGCCAGCAGCTCCTCCGGGACAGGGCTCGGCGGGGAGCTGTTTTTT. Protein sequence: CASSSSGTGLGGELFF.

The CDR3 spells CASTPGAAGGADTQYF. DNA of the CDR3: TGCGCCAGCACCCCCGGTGCAGCGGGGGGAGCAGATACGCAGTATTTT. The chain links TRBV5-1 to TRBJ2-3, with 9 bases aligning to TRBD2. V was pared by 6 bases and J by 4 bases, with 12 bases of the junction left unmatched. CDR1 is SGHRS, CDR2 YFSETQ, per germline. There are 16 residues in the CDR3.

The genes are TRBV5-1 and TRBJ2-5; either TRBD1 or TRBD2 may supply D (6 bases each). Germline values: CDR1 SGHRS, CDR2 YFSETQ. CDR3 length equals 13 residues. V lost 4 bases and J lost 5, with 12 bases in between. The CDR3 DNA sequence: TGCGCCAGCAGCGGGGGGCCGGGGGAGACCCAGTACTTC. This translates into CASSGGPGETQYF. Together with reference TRBV5-1 and TRBJ2-5, the CDR3 gives the full variable domain: KAGVTQTPRYLIKTRGQQVTLSCSPISGHRSVSWYQQTPGQGLQFLFEYFSETQRNKGNFPGRFSGRQFSNSRSEMNVSTLELGDSALYLCASSGGPGETQYFGPGTRLLVL.

The gene calls are TRBV5-6 and TRBJ1-1, with no clear D. Trimming shortened V by 4 bases and J by 6 bases, and 13 bases separated the two germline ends. The CDR3 totals 13 residues. Germline V CDR1 and CDR2: SGHDT, YYEEEE. The CDR3 region has the DNA TGTGCCAGCAGCCTGAGTATGTGGGCTGAAGCTTTCTTT. It is translated as CASSLSMWAEAFF.

The CDR3 protein is CSVPDRGLMSNEQFF. For the CDR3, the DNA is TGCAGCGTCCCGGACAGGGGGTTGATGTCAAATGAGCAGTTCTTC. V is TRBV29-1 and J is TRBJ2-1, with TRBD1 matching over 10 bases. Germline CDR1 is SQVTM and CDR2 is ANQGSEA. The ends lost 6 bases at V and 7 bases at J; junction bases unmatched: 12. CDR3 length equals 15 residues.

V gene TRBV7-9 combines with J gene TRBJ1-2, with D perhaps TRBD1 (6 bases). Germline V CDR1 and CDR2: SEHNR, FQNEAQ (reference sequence). Trimming took 1 base from V and 6 from J, leaving 12 bases between them. The CDR3 length is 14 residues. The chain's CDR3 is CASSLVPGEDGYTF. The CDR3 DNA reads TGTGCCAGCAGCTTAGTTCCAGGGGAGGATGGCTACACCTTC.

This clonotype was detected only a few times. The junction departs from germline at one end; a sequencing error may be responsible. The chain couples TRBV5-1 to TRBJ2-5, with 8 bases identical to TRBD1. The CDR3 consists of 14 residues. CDR1 is SGHRS, CDR2 YFSETQ, per germline. The CDR3 region is CASSLRTGQETQYF. The CDR3 region has the DNA TGTGCCAGCAGCCTACGGACAGGGCAAGAGACCCAGTACTTC.

This chain connects TRBV7-2 to TRBJ2-5; perhaps TRBD2 as D (5 bases). Germline CDR1 reads SGHTA; CDR2 reads FQGNSA. The CDR3 covers 14 residues. V lost 5 bases to trimming and J lost 2 bases, with 12 bases between them. CDR3 in amino acids: CASSRVRAQETQYF. DNA of the CDR3: TGTGCCAGCAGCCGAGTGCGGGCTCAAGAGACCCAGTACTTC.

The genes are TRBV5-1 and TRBJ2-7; possibly TRBD1 or TRBD2 for D (6 bases each). The V and J ends lost 3 bases and 4 bases respectively, with 14 bases between them. This CDR3 contains 14 residues. In germline, CDR1 is SGHRS, CDR2 YFSETQ. In DNA, the CDR3 is TGCGCCAGCAGCTCCCAAGGGGGGATTTACGAGCAGTACTTC. Protein: CASSSQGGIYEQYF. The full variable domain, in which reference TRBV5-1 and TRBJ2-7 provide the parts outside the CDR3, is KAGVTQTPRYLIKTRGQQVTLSCSPISGHRSVSWYQQTPGQGLQFLFEYFSETQRNKGNFPGRFSGRQFSNSRSEMNVSTLELGDSALYLCASSSQGGIYEQYFGPGTRLTVT.

This chain joins TRBV25-1 and TRBJ1-4; no clear D. CDR1 and CDR2 from the germline V gene are MGHDK and SYGVNS. Trimming shortened V by 4 bases and J by 3 bases, and 12 bases separated the two germline ends. This CDR3 is 15 amino acids long. The CDR3 nucleotides read TGTGCCAGCAGTGCGGTTTACGGATCTAATGAAAAACTGTTTTTT. Amino acids: CASSAVYGSNEKLFF.

The chain combines TRBV12-3 or TRBV12-4 with TRBJ2-7; perhaps TRBD1 as D (5 bases). Trimming cost V 2 bases and J 2 bases, with 10 bases left between them. The CDR3 consists of 14 residues. The CDR3 here is CASSLIDRAYEQYF. In DNA, the CDR3 is TGTGCCAGCAGTTTAATCGACAGAGCCTACGAGCAGTACTTC.